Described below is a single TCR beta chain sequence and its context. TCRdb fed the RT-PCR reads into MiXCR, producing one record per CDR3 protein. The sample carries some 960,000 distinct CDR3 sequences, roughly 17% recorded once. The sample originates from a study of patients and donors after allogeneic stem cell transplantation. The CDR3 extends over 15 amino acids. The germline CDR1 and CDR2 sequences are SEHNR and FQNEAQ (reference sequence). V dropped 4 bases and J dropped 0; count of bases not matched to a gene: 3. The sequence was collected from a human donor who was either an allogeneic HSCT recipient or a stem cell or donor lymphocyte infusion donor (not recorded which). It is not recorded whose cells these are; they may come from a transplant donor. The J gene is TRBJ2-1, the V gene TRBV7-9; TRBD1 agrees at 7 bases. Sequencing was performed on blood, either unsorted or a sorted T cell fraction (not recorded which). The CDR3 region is CASSSRQGSYNEQFF. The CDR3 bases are TGTGCCAGCAGCTCAAGACAGGGCTCCTACAATGAGCAGTTCTTC.